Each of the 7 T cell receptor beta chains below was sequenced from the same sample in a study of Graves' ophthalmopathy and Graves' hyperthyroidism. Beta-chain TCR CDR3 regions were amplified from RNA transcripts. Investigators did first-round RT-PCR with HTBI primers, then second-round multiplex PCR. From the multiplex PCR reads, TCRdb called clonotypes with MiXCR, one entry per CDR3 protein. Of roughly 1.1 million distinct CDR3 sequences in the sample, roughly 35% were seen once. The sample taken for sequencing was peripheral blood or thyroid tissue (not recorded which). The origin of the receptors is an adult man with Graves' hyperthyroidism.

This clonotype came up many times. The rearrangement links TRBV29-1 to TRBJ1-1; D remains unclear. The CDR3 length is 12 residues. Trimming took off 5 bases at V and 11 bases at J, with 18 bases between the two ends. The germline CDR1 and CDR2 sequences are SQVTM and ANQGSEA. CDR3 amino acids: CSVPTYGPLAFF. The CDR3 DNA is TGCAGCGTTCCGACTTACGGGCCTCTCGCTTTCTTT.

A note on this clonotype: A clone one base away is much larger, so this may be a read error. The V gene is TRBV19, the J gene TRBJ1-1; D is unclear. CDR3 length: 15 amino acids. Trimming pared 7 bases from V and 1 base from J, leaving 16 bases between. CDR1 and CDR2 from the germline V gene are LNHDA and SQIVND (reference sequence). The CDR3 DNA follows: TGTGCCAGTATCGAATTATTCGGCAGGAACACTGAAGCTTTCTTT. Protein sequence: CASIELFGRNTEAFF.

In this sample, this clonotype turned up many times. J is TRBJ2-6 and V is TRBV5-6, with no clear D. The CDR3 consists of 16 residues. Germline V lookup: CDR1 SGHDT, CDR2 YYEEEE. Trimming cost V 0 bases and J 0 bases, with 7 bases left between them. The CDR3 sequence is CASSLAMGSGANVLTF. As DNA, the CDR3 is TGTGCCAGCAGCTTGGCGATGGGCTCTGGGGCCAACGTCCTGACTTTC.

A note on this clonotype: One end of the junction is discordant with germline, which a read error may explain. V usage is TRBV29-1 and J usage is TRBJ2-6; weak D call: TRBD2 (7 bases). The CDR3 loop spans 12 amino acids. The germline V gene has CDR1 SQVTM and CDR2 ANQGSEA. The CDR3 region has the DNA TGCAGCGTCAGGGGAGGGGACAACGTCCTGACTTTC. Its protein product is CSVRGGDNVLTF.

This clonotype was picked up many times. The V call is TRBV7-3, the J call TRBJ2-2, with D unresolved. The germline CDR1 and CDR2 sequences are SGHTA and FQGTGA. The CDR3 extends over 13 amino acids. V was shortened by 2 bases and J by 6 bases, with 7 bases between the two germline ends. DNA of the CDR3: TGTGCCAGCAGCTTACGGGCCGCCGGGGAGCTGTTTTTT. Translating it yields CASSLRAAGELFF.

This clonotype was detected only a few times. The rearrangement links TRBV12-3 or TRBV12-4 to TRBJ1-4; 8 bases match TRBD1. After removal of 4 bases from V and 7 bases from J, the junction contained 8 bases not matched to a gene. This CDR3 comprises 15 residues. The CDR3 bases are TGTGCCAGCAGTTACTCGACAGGGGTCCCTGAAAAACTGTTTTTT. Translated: CASSYSTGVPEKLFF.

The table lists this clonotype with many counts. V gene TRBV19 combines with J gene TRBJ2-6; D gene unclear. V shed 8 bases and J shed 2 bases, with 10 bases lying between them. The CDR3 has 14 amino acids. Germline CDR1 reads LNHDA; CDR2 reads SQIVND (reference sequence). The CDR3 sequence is CASRVLAGANVLTF. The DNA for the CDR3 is TGTGCCAGTCGTGTCCTGGCTGGGGCCAACGTCCTGACTTTC.